The subject of this entry is one T cell receptor (beta chain). CDR1 is MNHNS and CDR2 is SASEGT in the germline V gene. The CDR3 totals 18 residues. Trimming left V 4 bases short and J 1 base short, with 22 bases between. The data originate from a study of OX40 agonist ivuxolimab in advanced cancers. TCRdb keeps only in-frame clones here, not all; method: immunoSEQ multiplex PCR. The data contain fewer than 15,000 clones, around 80% of them singletons. The input for sequencing was CD4+ or CD8+ T cells sorted from blood, taken in a trial of the OX40 agonist ivuxolimab. The source of this sequence is an adult with an advanced solid tumor such as melanoma, head and neck, liver or kidney cancer. The rearrangement links TRBV6-1 to TRBJ1-1; D remains unclear. The CDR3 protein is CASSAPYRERTRNTEAFF. For the CDR3, the DNA is TGTGCCAGCAGTGCCCCCTACCGGGAGCGGACCCGGAACACTGAAGCTTTCTTT.